This note documents a single TCR beta chain sequence. Its target is unknown. The same CDR3 also results from other DNA sequences found in this sample. This sample was included in a study of cytomegalovirus exposure and HLA in healthy donors. Across the whole study: Genetic ancestry analysis placed about 80% of the 398 donors that were genotyped in the Caucasian-associated cluster. The study, taken as a whole, reports: Some V segments, including TRBV6-2 and TRBV6-3, were excluded as indistinguishable.

Use of 60 Vbeta and 13 Jbeta primers characterized the PCR. TCRdb's copy holds only in-frame clones and misses some; the assay was immunoSEQ multiplex PCR. Among more than 100,000 clones, roughly 78% were seen once, and the ten largest hold 1%. Germline CDR1 SGHRS, CDR2 YFSETQ. The CDR3 spans 14 residues. Trimming took 1 base from V and 2 from J; bases not matched to a gene: 2. This TCR was sampled from a man aged 35 to 55 in good health and CMV-seronegative. The chain couples TRBV5-1 to TRBJ2-5; 7 nucleotides agree with TRBD2. The specimen sequenced was PBMCs. The CDR3 reads CASSLTGGQETQYF. CDR3 DNA: TGCGCCAGCAGCTTGACGGGAGGACAAGAGACCCAGTACTTC.